The present T cell receptor beta chain was sequenced within a study of cytomegalovirus exposure and HLA in healthy donors. The method was immunoSEQ multiplex PCR; TCRdb's version includes in-frame clones alone and lacks a portion of them. The table has hundreds of thousands of clones, around 86% seen once. CDR3 length equals 15 residues. The V end lost 0 bases, the J end lost 3 bases, and 13 bases lay between the germline ends. CDR1 is SGHDT and CDR2 is YYEEEE in the germline V gene. About this clone: Its target is unknown.

Study conclusions and caveats: It was found in a later analysis that first-cohort TCR clusters tended to co-occur in the approximately 130 validation repertoires.

The chain carries TRBV5-6 and TRBJ2-7; D may be TRBD2 (5 bases). Specimen: PBMCs. The clonotype comes from a woman under 30 in good health and CMV-seronegative. The CDR3 region is CASSLDGSGYYEQYF. In nucleotides, the CDR3 is TGTGCCAGCAGCTTGGATGGAAGCGGTTACTACGAGCAGTACTTC.